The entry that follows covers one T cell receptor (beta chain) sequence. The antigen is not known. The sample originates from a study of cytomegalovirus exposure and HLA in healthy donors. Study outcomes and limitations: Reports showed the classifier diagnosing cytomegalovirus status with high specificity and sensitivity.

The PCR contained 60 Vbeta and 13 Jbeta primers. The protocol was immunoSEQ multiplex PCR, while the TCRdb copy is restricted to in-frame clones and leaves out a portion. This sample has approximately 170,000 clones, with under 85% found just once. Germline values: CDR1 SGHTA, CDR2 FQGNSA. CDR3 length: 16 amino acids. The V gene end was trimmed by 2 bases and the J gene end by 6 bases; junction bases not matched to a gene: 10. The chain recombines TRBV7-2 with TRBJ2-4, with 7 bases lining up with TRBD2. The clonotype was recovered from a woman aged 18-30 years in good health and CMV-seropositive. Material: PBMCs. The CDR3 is CASSLRAGADGNIQYF. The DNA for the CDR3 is TGTGCCAGCAGCTTACGGGCGGGAGCGGACGGAAACATTCAGTACTTC. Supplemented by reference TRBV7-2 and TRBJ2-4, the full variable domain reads GAGVSQSPSNKVTEKGKDVELRCDPISGHTALYWYRQSLGQGLEFLIYFQGNSAPDKSGLPSDRFSAERTGGSVSTLTIQRTQQEDSAVYLCASSLRAGADGNIQYFGAGTRLSVL.